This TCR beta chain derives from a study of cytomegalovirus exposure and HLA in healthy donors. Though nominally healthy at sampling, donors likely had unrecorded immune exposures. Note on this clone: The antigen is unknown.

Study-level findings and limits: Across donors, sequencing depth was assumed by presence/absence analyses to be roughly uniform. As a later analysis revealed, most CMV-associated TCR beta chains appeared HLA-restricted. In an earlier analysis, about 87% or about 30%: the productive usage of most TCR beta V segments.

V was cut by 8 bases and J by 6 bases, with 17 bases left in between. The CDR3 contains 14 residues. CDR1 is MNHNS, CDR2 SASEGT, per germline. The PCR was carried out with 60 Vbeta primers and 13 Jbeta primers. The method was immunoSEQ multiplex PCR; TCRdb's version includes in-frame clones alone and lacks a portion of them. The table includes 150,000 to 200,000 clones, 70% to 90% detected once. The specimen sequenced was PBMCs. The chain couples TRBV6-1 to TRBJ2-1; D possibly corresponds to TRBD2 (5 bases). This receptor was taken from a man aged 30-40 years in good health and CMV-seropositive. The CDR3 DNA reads TGTGCCAGCCTCGGCGGAGGCTACTTCAATGAGCAGTTCTTC. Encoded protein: CASLGGGYFNEQFF.